This record looks at one T cell receptor (beta chain) sequence and its context. This sample was included in a study of blood T cell repertoires in COVID-19. Study-level background: T cells, B-cell-depleted T cells, or PBMCs supplied cDNA or gDNA.

Authors' methods: Nucleated cell number was recorded as an estimate derived from reference gene primer amplification. The protocol was immunoSEQ multiplex PCR, while the TCRdb copy is restricted to in-frame clones and leaves out a portion. D and trimming were read from the DNA, whereas the V and J calls and clone size are those reported in that table. The sample holds 540,000 or so clones, 85% to 90% seen once. Source material: peripheral blood. The sequence was obtained from a woman aged 45-59 years with COVID-19, enrolled during active disease.

The CDR3, as DNA: TGTGCCAGCAGCTTCTTCAAAGGGGCAGGGAGGAGGAATGAGCAGTTCTTC. Residues: CASSFFKGAGRRNEQFF. V and J are TRBV21-1 and TRBJ2-1; the table calls TRBD2, which could not be checked here. TRBV21-1 is a pseudogene segment. There are 17 residues in the CDR3.